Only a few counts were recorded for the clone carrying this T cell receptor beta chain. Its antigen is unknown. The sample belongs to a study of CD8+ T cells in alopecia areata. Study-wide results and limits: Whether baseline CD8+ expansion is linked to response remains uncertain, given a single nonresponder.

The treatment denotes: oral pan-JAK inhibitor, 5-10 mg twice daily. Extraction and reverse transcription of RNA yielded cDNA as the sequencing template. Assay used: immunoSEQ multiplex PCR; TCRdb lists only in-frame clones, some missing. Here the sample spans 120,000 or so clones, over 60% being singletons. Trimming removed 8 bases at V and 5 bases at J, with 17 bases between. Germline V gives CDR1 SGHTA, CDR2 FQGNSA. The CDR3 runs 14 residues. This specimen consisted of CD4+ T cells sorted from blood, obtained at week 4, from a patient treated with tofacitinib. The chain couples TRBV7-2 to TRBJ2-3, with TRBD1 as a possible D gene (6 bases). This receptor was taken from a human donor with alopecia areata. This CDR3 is CASGRDEGGDTQYF. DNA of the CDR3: TGTGCCAGCGGCCGGGACGAAGGGGGAGATACGCAGTATTTT.